This T cell receptor (beta chain) was sequenced in a study of blood T cell repertoires in COVID-19 (dated by TCRdb to 2019 to 2021). Describing the broader study: Collaborator samples came from the United States, Italy and Spain and covered acute and convalescent phases of COVID-19. The material from the prospective study consisted of cDNA or gDNA derived from T cells, B-cell-depleted T cells, or PBMCs. Subjects who had been exposed to COVID-19, were actively infected with it, or had recovered from it provided the deeply sampled blood TCRbeta repertoires that made up the dataset. The repertoires were released in a freely available public database meant as a resource for research on the immune response to SARS-CoV-2. Samples came from the ongoing ImmuneRACE study (first 160 participants) plus 1,254 subjects from 6 global collaborators. The sample metadata nearly always contained a de-identified subject ID, COVID-19 status, age in years and sex. Where available, HLA class I and class II types were obtained from metadata supplied by the sample provider rather than from assay-based typing. What the study reported, not specific to this receptor: The quantity of clinical and demographic metadata differed by source and by participant and was supplied without curation.

Participants in the prospective study were enrolled through a virtual design, were aged about 18 to 89 years, and lived in under 25 United States geographic areas. In the prospective study, participants were assigned to cohorts based on the clinical history participants reported in a screening survey and a study questionnaire. Each participant in the prospective study had whole blood, serum and a nasopharyngeal or oropharyngeal swab collected by mobile phlebotomists. Over an approximately two-month period, participants in the prospective study had the option of providing additional blood draws and questionnaires. Prospective study blood samples were shipped either frozen or at room temperature before DNA extraction. The junction carries 20 bases between V and J, which are trimmed by 9 bases and 4 bases respectively. CDR1 and CDR2, per the germline V gene, are SGHRS and YFSETQ. The CDR3, cysteine through phenylalanine, is 15 amino acids long. Solely the CDR3 DNA is kept, with 45 bases framed from the first base.

TCRbeta CDR3 regions were amplified from genomic DNA by means of the immunoSEQ Assay, a bias-controlled multiplex PCR. As for the authors' bioinformatics: Within the assay, amplification of reference gene primers was used to estimate how many nucleated cells each sample contained. To quantify the absolute abundance of each unique TCRbeta CDR3 rearrangement, sequence reads were collapsed and filtered. Productive Simpson clonality was computed per sample as the square root of Simpson's diversity index over productive rearrangements. In TCRdb, the immuneACCESS table is reduced to in-frame sequences with V and J assigned. These tables do not hold every clone; where another copy was compared, an unresolved V gene accounts for under half, and the others remain unexplained. Clone size and V and J calls were adopted from that table, with D and trimming inferred from the DNA. The sample profile shows fewer than 300,000 clones; about nine tenths of them were found once. The ten largest account for 2.3% of the sample.

This clone occurred once. Its cognate antigen has yet to be identified. Per-base qualities were not stored, and no clone one base away is much larger. Sequenced sample: PBMCs or T cells enriched from blood (not recorded which). The receptor was isolated from a woman in her 40s with acute COVID-19. The V gene is TRBV5-1 and the J gene is TRBJ2-1; a tentative D call is TRBD2 (5 bases match). The CDR3 amino acid sequence is: CATRIGRGLYNEQFF. The nucleotide sequence is TGCGCCACGCGAATAGGGAGAGGGTTGTACAATGAGCAGTTCTTC.